These 28 T cell receptor beta chains came from one sample sequenced in a study of beta chain features in type 1 diabetes. As every portion of the isolated RNA was reverse transcribed, the sequencing read expressed TCRB transcripts. The method was immunoSEQ multiplex PCR; TCRdb's version includes in-frame clones alone and lacks a portion of them. The sample records about 450,000 clones, 11% being singletons. Sequenced material: naive CD4+ T cells from blood. The receptors come from a woman aged 18-29 years in good health.

The rearrangement links TRBV7-3 to TRBJ2-1; the match to TRBD2 covers 7 bases. In germline, CDR1 is SGHTA, CDR2 FQGTGA. J lost 2 bases, V lost 5 bases, and 12 bases had no gene match. CDR3 size: 17 residues. The CDR3 DNA reads as TGTGCCAGCAGCAGAACCCATTCTAGCGGCACCTACAATGAGCAGTTCTTC. As protein: CASSRTHSSGTYNEQFF.

This clone was counted a few times. The chain joins TRBV29-1 to TRBJ2-5; 11 positions match TRBD1. With 5 bases clipped from V and 5 bases from J, the junction kept 4 bases outside the gene matches. The CDR3 has 13 residues. CDR1 and CDR2 from the germline V gene are SQVTM and ANQGSEA. The CDR3 protein is CSVRTGGRETQYF. The CDR3 coding sequence is TGCAGCGTTCGGACAGGGGGCCGGGAGACCCAGTACTTC.

The rearrangement links TRBV7-9 to TRBJ1-2, with a possible D match to TRBD1 (5 bases). The CDR3 totals 14 residues. Germline values: CDR1 SEHNR, CDR2 FQNEAQ (reference sequence). The germline V and J ends were trimmed by 3 bases and 7 bases, with 15 bases remaining between them. The CDR3 here is CASSFEGREVGYTF. The DNA of the CDR3 is TGTGCCAGCAGCTTTGAGGGCAGGGAGGTTGGCTACACCTTC.

The rearrangement links TRBV5-1 to TRBJ1-2; D gene ambiguous. This CDR3 comprises 14 residues. CDR1 is SGHRS and CDR2 is YFSETQ in the germline V gene. Trimming removed 0 bases from V and 3 bases from J, with 9 bases in between. The CDR3 bases are TGCGCCAGCAGCTTGGGAAACTGGGACTATGGCTACACCTTC. Translation: CASSLGNWDYGYTF.

This clone appeared a few times. This chain links TRBV10-3 with TRBJ2-7; D may be TRBD1 (6 bases). This CDR3 contains 11 residues. Germline CDR1 is ENHRY and CDR2 is SYGVKD. V lost 10 bases, J lost 3 bases, and 10 bases lay in between. The CDR3 region is CASRTDYEQYV. The CDR3 nucleotides read TGTGCCAGCCGGACAGACTACGAGCAGTACGTC.

This clone has a handful of counts. The chain joins TRBV19 to TRBJ2-5; 9 bases are shared with TRBD1. Germline-derived CDR1 and CDR2 are LNHDA and SQIVND (reference sequence). Unmatched junction bases numbered 6, after V lost 5 bases and J lost 2 bases. The CDR3 covers 15 residues. This chain's CDR3 is CASSPGTGRQETQYF. For the CDR3, the DNA is TGTGCCAGTAGTCCAGGGACAGGGCGGCAAGAGACCCAGTACTTC.

The V call is TRBV29-1, the J call TRBJ2-2, with TRBD1 as a possible D gene (6 bases). CDR3 size: 13 residues. Trimming left V 4 bases short and J 5 bases short, with 11 bases between. Germline CDR1 is SQVTM and CDR2 is ANQGSEA. For the CDR3, the DNA is TGCAGCGTTGCCCGCCAGGGGACCGGGGAGCTGTTTTTT. It codes for CSVARQGTGELFF.

The chain recombines TRBV28 with TRBJ1-6, with unresolved D. V lost 5 bases and J lost 0, with 11 bases in between. Germline V gene sequence: CDR1 MDHEN, CDR2 SYDVKM. This CDR3 has 16 residues. CDR3 residues: CASSPQKYSYNSPLHF. In DNA form, the CDR3 reads TGTGCCAGCAGTCCGCAAAAATACTCCTATAATTCACCCCTCCACTTT. Supplemented by reference TRBV28 and TRBJ1-6, the full variable domain reads DVKVTQSSRYLVKRTGEKVFLECVQDMDHENMFWYRQDPGLGLRLIYFSYDVKMKEKGDIPEGYSVSREKKERFSLILESASTNQTSMYLCASSPQKYSYNSPLHFGNGTRLTVT.

The chain is built from TRBV2 and TRBJ2-5, with D possibly called TRBD1 or TRBD2 (5 bases each). V lost 4 bases to trimming and J lost 3 bases, with 15 bases between them. This CDR3 is 15 amino acids long. CDR1 is SNHLY, CDR2 FYNNEI, per germline. CDR3 in amino acids: CASSAGRDGEETQYF. CDR3 DNA: TGTGCCAGCAGTGCGGGCAGGGACGGGGAAGAGACCCAGTACTTC.

This clone was observed a handful of times. V gene TRBV27 combines with J gene TRBJ2-6; 11 bases map to TRBD1. CDR1 is MNHEY and CDR2 is SMNVEV in the germline V gene (reference sequence). With V trimmed by 6 bases and J by 0 bases, 4 bases remained unmatched. This CDR3 is built from 17 residues. CDR3 sequence (DNA): TGTGCCAGCAGCGAGGACAGGGGGCACTCTGGGGCCAACGTCCTGACTTTC. It specifies CASSEDRGHSGANVLTF.

The chain carries TRBV30 and TRBJ2-4; possibly TRBD1 for D (6 bases). CDR1 is GTSNPN, CDR2 SVGIG, per germline (reference sequence). This CDR3 contains 13 residues. V gave up 1 base and J gave up 5 bases, with 9 bases separating them. This chain's CDR3 is CAWSEGDQNIQYF. CDR3 DNA sequence: TGTGCCTGGAGTGAGGGGGATCAAAACATTCAGTACTTC.

V is TRBV11-1 and J is TRBJ2-5, with 7 bases fitting TRBD2. Germline V gives CDR1 SGHAT, CDR2 FQDESV (reference sequence). The junction had 11 bases not matched to a gene; V was cut back by 5 bases and J by 5 bases. The CDR3 spans 15 residues. The CDR3 here is CASSPEGAGYETQYF. The CDR3 DNA is TGTGCCAGCAGCCCCGAGGGAGCGGGATACGAGACCCAGTACTTC.

This clone showed up just a few times. This chain joins TRBV19 and TRBJ1-2, with D perhaps matching TRBD1 (6 bases). The V end was cut by 6 bases, the J end by 5 bases, with 19 bases between. Germline-derived CDR1 and CDR2 are LNHDA and SQIVND (reference sequence). The CDR3 totals 15 residues. CDR3 sequence (DNA): TGTGCCAGTAGCGATCGACAGGCGCGTTCGTATGGCTACACCTTC. Its translation: CASSDRQARSYGYTF.

The table lists this clone with a few counts. This sample also contains other DNA sequences that code for the same CDR3. This rearrangement joins TRBV10-3 to TRBJ2-7; 8 bases line up with TRBD1. Germline CDR1 reads ENHRY; CDR2 reads SYGVKD. This CDR3 spans 13 amino acids. V shed 8 bases and J 0 bases; nucleotides not matched to a gene: 3. The CDR3 nucleotides are TGTGCCATCGGACAGGGAAGCTCCTACGAGCAGTACGTC. It encodes CAIGQGSSYEQYV.

This clone has ten or more counts. The chain is built from TRBV14 and TRBJ2-7; D gene ambiguous. The CDR3 runs to 13 residues. Germline lookup yields CDR1 SGHDN and CDR2 FVKESK. The CDR3 spells CASSLSRSSEQYV. CDR3 coding DNA: TGTGCCAGCAGTCTATCCCGTTCCTCCGAGCAGTACGTC.

This chain connects TRBV25-1 to TRBJ2-5; D perhaps matches TRBD2 (6 bases). CDR3 length: 15 residues. Germline CDR1 reads MGHDK; CDR2 reads SYGVNS. Trimming removed 0 bases at V and 3 bases at J, with 11 bases between. In nucleotides, the CDR3 is TGTGCCAGCAGTGAATATCGGAGGGAAAAAGAGACCCAGTACTTC. This gives the protein CASSEYRREKETQYF.

The chain joins TRBV28 to TRBJ1-2, with TRBD1 as a possible D gene (5 bases). Germline values: CDR1 MDHEN, CDR2 SYDVKM. Trimming left V 6 bases short and J 4 bases short, with 12 bases between. CDR3 size: 13 residues. The CDR3 DNA sequence: TGTGCCAGCAGAACCTCGGGGGTCTATGGCTACACCTTC. Encoded protein: CASRTSGVYGYTF.

This clone showed up just a few times. CDR3 sequence reads: CASSPREPTANYGYTF. The CDR3 DNA reads as TGTGCCAGCTCACCAAGGGAACCTACAGCTAACTATGGCTACACCTTC. The chain uses TRBV18 and TRBJ1-2; no clear D. V was shortened by 2 bases and J by 0 bases, with 13 bases between the two germline ends. Germline V gene data show CDR1 as KGHSH and CDR2 as LQKENI. This CDR3 comprises 16 residues.

This chain links TRBV30 with TRBJ2-6; TRBD1 matches at 7 bases. Per germline, CDR1 GTSNPN and CDR2 SVGIG (reference sequence). The CDR3 consists of 15 residues. V lost 1 base to trimming and J lost 2 bases; unmatched junction nucleotides: 2. CDR3 coding DNA: TGTGCCTGGAGTGCAGGGACAGCTGGGGCCAACGTCCTGACTTTC. The encoded protein is CAWSAGTAGANVLTF.

As regards this clone: The identical CDR3 is also encoded by other nucleotide sequences in the sample. The CDR3 nucleotides are TGTGCCAGCAGCTTTGGCAGCTCCTACAATGAGCAGTTCTTC. It is translated as CASSFGSSYNEQFF. This chain connects TRBV11-2 to TRBJ2-1; the D is unclear. The germline V gene encodes CDR1 SGHAT and CDR2 FQNNGV. The ends were cut back, 3 bases at V and 0 bases at J, with 6 bases in the middle. The CDR3 is made up of 14 amino acids.

This chain connects TRBV7-2 to TRBJ2-3, with D possibly being TRBD1 (6 bases). V lost 5 bases and J lost 6, with 18 bases in between. CDR3 length: 15 amino acids. Germline assignment: CDR1 SGHTA and CDR2 FQGNSA. The CDR3, as DNA: TGTGCCAGCAGCCTCCTGCAACAGGGCCGGGATACGCAGTATTTT. Translating it yields CASSLLQQGRDTQYF.

This clone turned up a few times. This rearrangement joins TRBV7-2 to TRBJ1-2; D gene ambiguous. Germline CDR1 SGHTA, CDR2 FQGNSA. This CDR3 spans 12 amino acids. The V end was cut by 8 bases, the J end by 4 bases, with 11 bases between. The chain's CDR3 is CASSAFGYGYTF. CDR3 sequence (DNA): TGTGCCAGCTCCGCCTTCGGCTATGGCTACACCTTC.

The chain recombines TRBV5-1 with TRBJ2-6; D is undetermined. Germline V lookup: CDR1 SGHRS, CDR2 YFSETQ. The CDR3 loop spans 15 amino acids. V dropped 4 bases and J dropped 4 bases, with 12 bases sitting between them. CDR3 in amino acids: CASSPGPGGANVLTF. Here the CDR3 DNA reads TGCGCCAGCAGCCCCGGGCCAGGCGGGGCCAACGTCCTGACTTTC. Variable domain in full (rest from reference TRBV5-1 and TRBJ2-6): KAGVTQTPRYLIKTRGQQVTLSCSPISGHRSVSWYQQTPGQGLQFLFEYFSETQRNKGNFPGRFSGRQFSNSRSEMNVSTLELGDSALYLCASSPGPGGANVLTFGAGSRLTVL.

For the CDR3, the DNA is TGTGCCAGCAGCTTAATGGGGACAGTCAAAACCGGGGAGCTGTTTTTT. Protein product: CASSLMGTVKTGELFF. V gene TRBV7-3 combines with J gene TRBJ2-2; 7 bases are shared with TRBD1. This CDR3 comprises 16 residues. V was pared by 1 base and J by 5 bases, with 7 bases of the junction left unmatched. Germline V gives CDR1 SGHTA, CDR2 FQGTGA.

This clone occurred a few times. V gene TRBV2 combines with J gene TRBJ1-5; D ambiguous. Per the germline V gene, CDR1 is SNHLY and CDR2 is FYNNEI. Between the trimmed V and J ends, which lost 8 bases and 3 bases, there was a span of 11 bases. This CDR3 has 13 residues. CDR3 in DNA: TGTGCCAGCCGACGGGCCACCAATCAGCCCCAGCATTTT. It yields the protein CASRRATNQPQHF.

This clone was found a few times. The CDR3 loop reads CASSFRGRSDTQYF. Written as DNA, the CDR3 is TGTGCCAGCAGCTTCCGAGGGCGCTCAGATACGCAGTATTTT. V is TRBV7-6 and J is TRBJ2-3; a weak D match, TRBD2 (5 bases). V was shortened by 3 bases and J by 4 bases, with 11 bases between the two germline ends. Per germline, CDR1 SGHVS and CDR2 FNYEAQ. The CDR3 contains 14 residues. The whole variable domain, filled in from reference TRBV7-6 and TRBJ2-3, reads GAGVSQSPRYKVTKRGQDVALRCDPISGHVSLYWYRQALGQGPEFLTYFNYEAQQDKSGLPNDRFSAERPEGSISTLTIQRTEQRDSAMYRCASSFRGRSDTQYFGPGTRLTVL.

The CDR3 DNA reads TGTGCCAGTAGTGTGACTAGCGGTCAAGAGACCCAGTACTTC. Translation gives CASSVTSGQETQYF. The gene calls are TRBV19 and TRBJ2-5; TRBD2 matches at 9 bases. CDR3 size: 14 residues. Germline V gene data show CDR1 as LNHDA and CDR2 as SQIVND (reference sequence). Losses at the gene ends were 5 bases for V and 2 bases for J; bases not matched to a gene: 3.

This clone was seen a few times. This chain joins TRBV18 and TRBJ1-2; D not certain. V was pared by 1 base and J by 8 bases, with 11 bases between. This CDR3 has 13 residues. The V gene's germline CDR1 is KGHSH and CDR2 LQKENI. This CDR3 reads CASSPLGGYGYTF. CDR3 coding DNA: TGTGCCAGCTCACCACTGGGAGGGTACGGCTACACCTTC.